This TCR beta chain was recovered during a study of cytomegalovirus exposure and HLA in healthy donors. Germline V gene data show CDR1 as SQVTM and CDR2 as ANQGSEA. CDR3 length: 14 amino acids. Trimming cost V 4 bases and J 0 bases, with 11 bases left between them. Method: immunoSEQ multiplex PCR; TCRdb's copy keeps in-frame clones and lacks some. Found here are approximately 270,000 clones, nearly 90% of them singletons; the top ten hold 0.37%. The sample was PBMCs. The chain carries TRBV29-1 and TRBJ2-3; a weak D match, TRBD1 (5 bases). This TCR was sampled from a woman under 30 in good health and CMV-seronegative. The CDR3 spells CSVVGLESTDTQYF. The CDR3 nucleotides are TGCAGCGTTGTGGGGCTGGAGAGCACAGATACGCAGTATTTT.